The 30 T cell receptor beta chains given below trace back to one sample, sequenced in a study of a mutant IDH1 vaccine in newly diagnosed glioma. Sequenced by immunoSEQ multiplex PCR; TCRdb stores in-frame clones only, minus some. This sample has 77,000 or so clones, with approximately 85% found just once. No antigen has been assigned to these receptors. Time point specified: week 23, last vaccination. It was 300 ug of mutant IDH1 20-mer peptide that made up each vaccine dose, given with topical imiquimod. The sequencing here drew on PBMCs, taken from a glioma patient whose treatment included an IDH1 peptide vaccine. Receptor source: a woman aged 45-60 years with glioma.

CDR3 loop: CASSPGLAYSSSSYNEQFF. CDR3 DNA: TGCGCCAGCAGCCCGGGACTAGCTTACTCGAGTAGCTCCTACAATGAGCAGTTCTTC. The chain couples TRBV5-1 to TRBJ2-1, with 9 bases matching TRBD2. Germline V lookup: CDR1 SGHRS, CDR2 YFSETQ. Trimming cost V 4 bases and J 0 bases; bases outside gene matches: 14. CDR3 length: 19 residues.

The chain employs TRBV14 and TRBJ2-3; TRBD2 matches at 8 bases. Germline assignment: CDR1 SGHDN and CDR2 FVKESK. Trimming took 4 bases from V and 0 from J; bases not matched to a gene: 9. The CDR3 consists of 17 residues. The CDR3 loop is CASSPRRPGGSTDTQYF. CDR3 sequence (DNA): TGTGCCAGCAGCCCTAGGCGTCCGGGAGGGAGCACAGATACGCAGTATTTT.

This sequence joins TRBV4-2 and TRBJ1-2; D is unresolved. V lost 0 bases, J lost 4 bases, and 15 bases lay in between. Germline V gene sequence: CDR1 LGHNA, CDR2 YNFKEQ. This CDR3 spans 16 amino acids. CDR3 residues: CASSQDPARGLYGYTF. The CDR3 bases are TGTGCCAGCAGCCAAGATCCCGCTCGGGGTCTCTATGGCTACACCTTC.

Only a few counts were recorded for this clone. The chain links TRBV18 to TRBJ1-2, with 9 bases lining up with TRBD1. Germline assignment: CDR1 KGHSH and CDR2 LQKENI. Trimming removed 3 bases from V and 2 bases from J; junction bases left unmatched: 10. The CDR3 consists of 17 residues. The CDR3: CASSPGQGRLGNYGYTF. CDR3 DNA sequence: TGTGCCAGCTCACCCGGACAGGGGAGATTGGGGAACTATGGCTACACCTTC.

This sequence joins TRBV20-1 and TRBJ1-4; D unresolved. Trimming removed 8 bases at V and 3 bases at J, with 7 bases between. CDR1 is DFQATT and CDR2 is SNEGSKA in the germline V gene (reference sequence). The CDR3 covers 11 residues. The CDR3 DNA follows: TGCAGTTGGAGGGCTAATGAAAAACTGTTTTTT. It codes for CSWRANEKLFF.

The chain is built from TRBV5-4 and TRBJ2-2, with 8 bases lining up with TRBD1. The CDR3 loop spans 15 amino acids. V was clipped by 6 bases and J by 5 bases; unmatched bases: 9. The germline CDR1 and CDR2 sequences are SGHNT and YYREEE (reference sequence). CDR3 nucleotide sequence: TGTGCCAGCAAGGGCAGGGGGCGAAGTACCGGGGAGCTGTTTTTT. Translation gives CASKGRGRSTGELFF.

The V call is TRBV11-2, the J call TRBJ2-7; D possibly corresponds to TRBD1 (6 bases). The CDR3 length is 12 residues. Germline V gene data show CDR1 as SGHAT and CDR2 as FQNNGV. The V end lost 3 bases, the J end lost 4 bases, and 7 bases lay between the germline ends. CDR3 nucleotide sequence: TGTGCCAGCAGCTTCAGGGGATACGAGCAGTACTTC. Protein sequence: CASSFRGYEQYF.

V is TRBV7-9 and J is TRBJ2-1; 9 bases agree with TRBD2. With 6 bases clipped from V and 10 bases from J, the junction kept 4 bases outside the gene matches. CDR1 is SEHNR and CDR2 is FQNEAQ in the germline V gene (reference sequence). The CDR3 is 12 amino acids. CDR3 loop: CASRRGLAEQFF. The CDR3, as DNA: TGTGCCAGCAGACGCGGACTAGCGGAGCAGTTCTTC.

This chain links TRBV7-3 with TRBJ2-2; 9 nucleotides agree with TRBD2. V lost 4 bases, J lost 9 bases, and 6 bases stayed unmatched. CDR1 and CDR2 (germline): SGHTA, FQGTGA. The CDR3 is made up of 14 amino acids. The CDR3 is CASSSGTSKRELFF. The CDR3 bases are TGTGCCAGCAGCTCCGGGACTAGCAAAAGGGAGCTGTTTTTT.

The V gene is TRBV15, the J gene TRBJ1-5; D is perhaps TRBD1 (6 bases). Trimming removed 5 bases at V and 7 bases at J, with 15 bases between. This CDR3 contains 14 residues. The germline V gene encodes CDR1 LNHNV and CDR2 YYDKDF (reference sequence). The CDR3 DNA sequence: TGTGCCACCAGCCTTACAGGGCCGCGACAGCCCCAGCATTTT. It codes for CATSLTGPRQPQHF.

The chain combines TRBV9 with TRBJ2-3; D is uncertain. Trimming left V 4 bases short and J 5 bases short, with 11 bases between. The germline gives CDR1 SGDLS, CDR2 YYNGEE. CDR3 length equals 13 residues. CDR3 in amino acids: CASSPRHRDTQYF. CDR3 nucleotides: TGTGCCAGCAGCCCCAGACATAGAGATACGCAGTATTTT. The full variable domain, in which reference TRBV9 and TRBJ2-3 provide the parts outside the CDR3, is DSGVTQTPKHLITATGQRVTLRCSPRSGDLSVYWYQQSLDQGLQFLIQYYNGEERAKGNILERFSAQQFPDLHSELNLSSLELGDSALYFCASSPRHRDTQYFGPGTRLTVL.

V usage is TRBV19 and J usage is TRBJ1-1; TRBD1 aligns across 9 bases. The V gene end was trimmed by 5 bases and the J gene end by 1 base; junction bases not matched to a gene: 5. The CDR3 has 15 amino acids. The germline V gene has CDR1 LNHDA and CDR2 SQIVND (reference sequence). The CDR3: CASSQQGAGNTEAFF. The DNA for the CDR3 is TGTGCCAGTAGTCAACAGGGGGCAGGGAACACTGAAGCTTTCTTT.

V and J are TRBV19 and TRBJ1-2; perhaps TRBD1 as D (6 bases). The CDR3 runs 14 residues. Per the germline V gene, CDR1 is LNHDA and CDR2 is SQIVND (reference sequence). V was clipped by 5 bases and J by 0 bases, with 10 bases between them. The DNA of the CDR3 is TGTGCCAGTAGTGACAGGCGTGCTAACTATGGCTACACCTTC. This codes for CASSDRRANYGYTF.

V is TRBV7-9 and J is TRBJ1-5; 8 positions agree with TRBD1. The CDR3 contains 14 residues. Losses at the gene ends were 5 bases for V and 6 bases for J; bases not matched to a gene: 6. Germline CDR1 reads SEHNR; CDR2 reads FQNEAQ (reference sequence). The CDR3 here is CASSGRTGTQPQHF. CDR3 DNA sequence: TGTGCCAGCAGCGGACGGACAGGGACTCAGCCCCAGCATTTT.

The chain has TRBV27 and TRBJ2-3; 7 nucleotides match TRBD1. The CDR3 extends over 14 amino acids. Germline assignment: CDR1 MNHEY and CDR2 SMNVEV (reference sequence). Germline trimming cut 4 bases from V and 4 bases from J; bases unmatched to any gene: 5. The CDR3 bases are TGTGCCAGCAGTTCAGGACAGGTCCCAGATACGCAGTATTTT. This translates into CASSSGQVPDTQYF.

The chain carries TRBV5-1 and TRBJ2-3, with D perhaps TRBD1 (6 bases). The germline gives CDR1 SGHRS, CDR2 YFSETQ. This CDR3 is built from 15 residues. V lost 3 bases and J 1 base, leaving 12 bases between the germline ends. The CDR3 reads CASSWVGAGTDTQYF. In DNA, the CDR3 is TGCGCCAGCAGCTGGGTGGGGGCAGGCACAGATACGCAGTATTTT.

The V gene is TRBV28, the J gene TRBJ2-2, with D possibly being TRBD1 or TRBD2 (6 bases each). With 10 bases removed from V and 0 bases from J, the gap between germline ends came to 9 bases. Germline lookup yields CDR1 MDHEN and CDR2 SYDVKM. CDR3 length: 13 residues. The CDR3 DNA sequence: TGTGCCATTGGGGGGCCGAACACCGGGGAGCTGTTTTTT. Amino acids: CAIGGPNTGELFF.

This chain joins TRBV2 and TRBJ2-7, with 7 bases that match TRBD1. The length of the CDR3 is 12 residues. V trimming: 4 bases; J trimming: 4 bases; junction bases outside the gene matches: 1. CDR1 and CDR2 (germline): SNHLY, FYNNEI. The CDR3, as DNA: TGTGCCAGCAGTGGGGACAGTTACGAGCAGTACTTC. It codes for CASSGDSYEQYF. The variable domain in full, with the rest retrieved from reference TRBV2 and TRBJ2-7, is EPEVTQTPSHQVTQMGQEVILRCVPISNHLYFYWYRQILGQKVEFLVSFYNNEISEKSEIFDDQFSVERPDGSNFTLKIRSTKLEDSAMYFCASSGDSYEQYFGPGTRLTVT.

Turning to this clone: One end of the junction is discordant with germline, which a read error may explain. The chain has TRBV18 and TRBJ2-7; D is perhaps TRBD1 or TRBD2 (5 bases each). The CDR3 runs 13 residues. The germline V gene has CDR1 KGHSH and CDR2 LQKENI. The CDR3, as DNA: TGTGCCAGTTCACACGGGGACCGACACGAGCAGTACTTC. Residues: CASSHGDRHEQYF.

The rearrangement joins TRBV23-1 to TRBJ2-7; D might be TRBD2 (6 bases). TRBV23-1 is classed as an ORF, of uncertain function. The CDR3 consists of 17 residues. V shed 5 bases and J shed 0 bases, with 20 bases lying between them. The CDR3 protein is CASSGWLAIISSYEQYF. The CDR3 region has the DNA TGCGCCAGCAGTGGTTGGCTAGCGATTATCAGCTCCTACGAGCAGTACTTC.

V usage is TRBV18 and J usage is TRBJ2-2; D uncertain. The CDR3 sequence is 14 residues long. Trimming took off 1 base at V and 5 bases at J, with 8 bases between the two ends. CDR1 and CDR2 from the germline V gene are KGHSH and LQKENI. CDR3 protein: CASSPLRETGELFF. The CDR3 nucleotides read TGTGCCAGCTCACCACTAAGAGAGACCGGGGAGCTGTTTTTT.

This clone was found a few times. The chain joins TRBV28 to TRBJ1-1; no reliable D call. With 3 bases removed from V and 1 base from J, the gap between germline ends came to 12 bases. The CDR3 is made up of 15 amino acids. The germline gives CDR1 MDHEN, CDR2 SYDVKM. CDR3 nucleotide sequence: TGTGCCAGCAGTTTGTGGCGGGCCGAGAACACTGAAGCTTTCTTT. This gives the protein CASSLWRAENTEAFF.

J is TRBJ1-5 and V is TRBV7-2; D possibly corresponds to TRBD1 (6 bases). Trimming shortened V by 1 base and J by 0 bases, and 10 bases separated the two germline ends. The CDR3 runs 16 residues. The germline gives CDR1 SGHTA, CDR2 FQGNSA. The CDR3 sequence is CASSLGTAYSNQPQHF. DNA for the CDR3: TGTGCCAGCAGCTTAGGGACAGCCTATAGCAATCAGCCCCAGCATTTT.

The CDR3 loop is CASSAPSGRGYGELFF. For the CDR3, the DNA is TGTGCCAGCAGTGCTCCGAGCGGGAGAGGATACGGGGAGCTGTTTTTT. The V call is TRBV2, the J call TRBJ2-2; 8 bases are shared with TRBD2. This CDR3 spans 16 amino acids. V was clipped by 4 bases and J by 7 bases; unmatched bases: 11. Per the germline V gene, CDR1 is SNHLY and CDR2 is FYNNEI.

This clone was observed a few times. The chain employs TRBV30 and TRBJ1-6; TRBD1 aligns across 7 bases. This CDR3 is built from 13 residues. CDR1 GTSNPN and CDR2 SVGIG come from the germline V gene (reference sequence). The J segment lost 11 bases and the V segment lost 0 bases, leaving 4 bases of the junction unmatched. The CDR3 is CAWSVQGLTPLHF. CDR3 nucleotide sequence: TGTGCCTGGAGTGTACAGGGGTTGACACCCCTCCACTTT.

The count of this clone is one. This chain links TRBV9 with TRBJ1-5; D is possibly TRBD1 (6 bases). In germline, CDR1 is SGDLS, CDR2 YYNGEE. This CDR3 comprises 15 residues. Between the trimmed V and J ends, which lost 0 bases and 10 bases, there was a span of 17 bases. CDR3 nucleotide sequence: TGTGCCAGCAGCGTAGGGGGGGACACAGTCGATCCCCAGCATTTT. It yields the protein CASSVGGDTVDPQHF.

The rearrangement uses TRBV6-5 and TRBJ1-1, with TRBD1 as a possible D gene (5 bases). Germline values: CDR1 MNHEY, CDR2 SVGAGI. There are 12 residues in the CDR3. Trimming cost V 6 bases and J 7 bases, with 12 bases left between them. The CDR3 here is CASRLGTFEAFF. CDR3 DNA sequence: TGTGCCAGCAGACTCGGGACTTTTGAAGCTTTCTTT.

A single count supports this clone. The genes are TRBV29-1 and TRBJ1-2; the match to TRBD1 covers 8 bases. Per germline, CDR1 SQVTM and CDR2 ANQGSEA. The CDR3 extends over 12 amino acids. V lost 7 bases and J lost 8; bases outside the gene matches: 9. The CDR3 nucleotides read TGCAGCGACGGACAGGGTTCGAAGGGCTACACCTTC. This translates into CSDGQGSKGYTF.

This chain connects TRBV5-4 to TRBJ2-3, with D perhaps matching TRBD2 (5 bases). The length of the CDR3 is 15 residues. Trimming took off 4 bases at V and 2 bases at J, with 14 bases between the two ends. Germline V CDR1 and CDR2: SGHNT, YYREEE (reference sequence). The CDR3 DNA reads TGTGCCAGCAGCCCGGACTCTCATCCCACAGATACGCAGTATTTT. Translated: CASSPDSHPTDTQYF.

The gene calls are TRBV7-2 and TRBJ1-5; TRBD1 matches 8 bases. CDR1 is SGHTA, CDR2 FQGNSA, per germline. Unmatched junction bases numbered 7, after V lost 4 bases and J lost 8 bases. The length of the CDR3 is 14 residues. CDR3 region: CASSSQTGEEPQHF. The CDR3 DNA follows: TGTGCCAGCAGCTCGCAGACAGGGGAAGAGCCCCAGCATTTT.